The 10 T cell receptor beta chains in this list originate from one sample, sequenced in a study of T and B cells in COVID-19 patients (dated by TCRdb to about 2020). TRB repertoires were amplified from around 250-460 ng of genomic DNA extracted from blood. TCRdb names Illumina MiSeq as the instrument used. Multiplex PCR with BIOMED2 TRB-A/B primer pools was used to amplify TRB rearrangements. TCRdb reanalyzed the raw reads on its own, using fastp at Q25 for trimming and MiXCR for clone calling, and kept in-frame beta chains. Identical CDR3 proteins give one entry, which carries the most common genes and DNA. The sample table contains roughly 15,000 distinct CDR3 sequences; only one count was recorded for approximately 30% of them. The ten largest account for approximately 4.6% of the sample. Input material: blood. These receptors originate from a human donor who had recovered from COVID-19.

This sequence joins TRBV27 and TRBJ1-5; D is ambiguous. The CDR3 consists of 13 residues. V was clipped by 6 bases and J by 5 bases, with 11 bases between them. CDR1 is MNHEY and CDR2 is SMNVEV in the germline V gene (reference sequence). In DNA, the CDR3 is TGTGCCAGCAGCTTGGCGCTCGATCAGCCCCAGCATTTT. Its protein is CASSLALDQPQHF.

This clonotype qualifies as medium-sized. The rearrangement links TRBV29-1 to TRBJ2-2; perhaps TRBD1 as D (6 bases). The CDR3 runs 14 residues. V was clipped by 4 bases and J by 2 bases, with 11 bases between them. Germline V gene lookup returns CDR1 SQVTM and CDR2 ANQGSEA. CDR3 sequence reads: CSVVSRGNTGELFF. CDR3 in DNA: TGCAGCGTTGTGAGCAGGGGTAACACCGGGGAGCTGTTTTTT.

This clonotype is medium-sized (0.01 to 0.1%) in the sample. The rearrangement uses TRBV19 and TRBJ2-3; D gene ambiguous. This CDR3 has 13 amino acids. V was clipped by 3 bases and J by 1 base, with 5 bases between them. Germline loops: CDR1 LNHDA, CDR2 SQIVND (reference sequence). In DNA, the CDR3 is TGTGCCAGTAGTATTGGGGGCACAGATACGCAGTATTTT. It codes for CASSIGGTDTQYF.

This clonotype was counted many times. The rearrangement joins TRBV6-6 to TRBJ1-4, with a weak D call TRBD1 (5 bases). The V end was cut by 2 bases, the J end by 6 bases, with 7 bases between. The CDR3 contains 13 residues. Looked up from germline, CDR1 is MNHNY and CDR2 is SVGAGI (reference sequence). The CDR3 region is CASSYRGDEKLFF. The CDR3 DNA is TGTGCCAGCAGTTACAGAGGGGATGAAAAACTGTTTTTT.

By share, this clonotype ranks as medium-sized (0.01 to 0.1%). This chain connects TRBV27 to TRBJ2-1, with TRBD2 matching 9 bases. The ends lost 0 bases at V and 2 bases at J; junction bases unmatched: 11. The CDR3 is made up of 19 amino acids. Germline assignment: CDR1 MNHEY and CDR2 SMNVEV (reference sequence). Here the CDR3 DNA reads TGTGCCAGCAGTTTATCGGCCCCTCTAGCGGGGAGTGCCTACAATGAGCAGTTCTTC. Its protein is CASSLSAPLAGSAYNEQFF.

By sample fraction, this clonotype is medium-sized. This rearrangement joins TRBV19 to TRBJ2-5; D not certain. Trimming left V 10 bases short and J 5 bases short, with 11 bases between. This CDR3 contains 11 residues. The V gene's germline CDR1 is LNHDA and CDR2 SQIVND (reference sequence). CDR3 bases: TGTGCCACCCTGGTCGGGGAGACCCAGTACTTC. This sequence encodes CATLVGETQYF.

This clonotype turned up a few times. The CDR3 DNA reads as TGTGCCATCAGCGGCGGGACAGGGGGATCGGTAGACTATGGCTACACCTTC. Translating it yields CAISGGTGGSVDYGYTF. This chain joins TRBV10-3 and TRBJ1-2; TRBD1 matches 11 bases. The CDR3 is 17 amino acids. Looked up from germline, CDR1 is ENHRY and CDR2 is SYGVKD. V lost 6 bases, J lost 3 bases, and 12 bases stayed unmatched.

This clonotype was counted ten times or more. The gene calls are TRBV15 and TRBJ1-2, with D possibly being TRBD1 (5 bases). Germline CDR1 is LNHNV and CDR2 is YYDKDF (reference sequence). Trimming took 0 bases from V and 3 from J, leaving 11 bases between them. This CDR3 has 15 residues. CDR3 protein: CATSRDRQGDYGYTF. The CDR3, as DNA: TGTGCCACCAGCAGAGATAGGCAGGGAGACTATGGCTACACCTTC.

This clonotype has only a few counts. V and J are TRBV6-4 and TRBJ2-1; 9 nucleotides line up with TRBD2. Germline-derived CDR1 and CDR2 are MRHNA and SNTAGT. The length of the CDR3 is 16 residues. Germline trimming cut 6 bases from V and 8 bases from J; bases unmatched to any gene: 14. This CDR3 reads CASRLLHDSGGYEQFF. The CDR3, as DNA: TGTGCCAGCAGACTACTCCACGACAGCGGGGGGTATGAGCAGTTCTTC.

This clonotype has more than one count but fewer than ten. This rearrangement joins TRBV11-1 to TRBJ1-1; D remains unclear. The CDR3 contains 13 residues. Trimming removed 1 base from V and 4 bases from J, with 7 bases in between. CDR1 is SGHAT, CDR2 FQDESV, per germline (reference sequence). DNA for the CDR3: TGTGCCAGCAGCTTAGGGGCGGGCACTGAAGCTTTCTTT. Protein sequence: CASSLGAGTEAFF.